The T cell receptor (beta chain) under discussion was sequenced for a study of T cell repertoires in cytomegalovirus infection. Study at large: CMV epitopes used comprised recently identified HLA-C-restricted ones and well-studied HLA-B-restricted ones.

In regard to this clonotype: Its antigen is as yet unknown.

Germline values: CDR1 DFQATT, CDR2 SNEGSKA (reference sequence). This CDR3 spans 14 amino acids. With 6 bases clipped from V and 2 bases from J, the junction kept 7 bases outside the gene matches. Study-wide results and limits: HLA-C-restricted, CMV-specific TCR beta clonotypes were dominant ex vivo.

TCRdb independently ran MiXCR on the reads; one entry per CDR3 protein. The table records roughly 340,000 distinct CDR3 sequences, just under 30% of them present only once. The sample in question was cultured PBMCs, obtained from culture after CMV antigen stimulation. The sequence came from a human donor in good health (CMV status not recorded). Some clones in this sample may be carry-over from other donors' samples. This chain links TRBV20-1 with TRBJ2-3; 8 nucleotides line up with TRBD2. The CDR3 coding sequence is TGCAGTGCGAGCGGGAGATGGGACACAGATACGCAGTATTTT. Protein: CSASGRWDTDTQYF.